This section outlines one TCR beta chain sequence together with its context. The antigen remains unidentified. This sample was taken from a study of T-cell reconstitution after alpha-beta-depleted transplantation in children. Trimming removed 5 bases from V and 1 base from J, with 11 bases in between. CDR3 length: 14 amino acids. During its preparation, the TCRbeta library received unique molecular identifiers. MiXCR, run by TCRdb on the PCR reads, gives a single entry per CDR3 protein. The sample contains some 95,000 distinct CDR3 sequences, 23% of which appear only once. Whole-study findings and limits: Expanded graft clones, several hundred of them, were reportedly the source of alpha-beta T cells about two months after transplant. Some patients' high day-60 TCRbeta diversity was attributed to recipient cells surviving conditioning.

Sequenced material: PBMCs, taken before TCRalphabeta/CD19-depleted stem cell transplant. The chain combines TRBV12-3 or TRBV12-4 with TRBJ1-1, with D possibly matching TRBD1 (6 bases). The sequence derives from a boy aged 2-9 years with acute lymphoblastic leukemia, due to receive a stem cell transplant. CDR3: CASSLQGRNTEAFF. The CDR3 DNA reads TGTGCCAGCAGTCTACAGGGTAGGAACACTGAAGCTTTCTTT.